Each of the 32 T cell receptor beta chains below was sequenced from the same sample in a study of cytomegalovirus exposure and HLA in healthy donors. Both 60 Vbeta primers and 13 Jbeta primers went into the PCR. The data were produced by immunoSEQ multiplex PCR, yet TCRdb's version contains in-frame clones alone and is incomplete. Among 150,000 to 200,000 clones listed, roughly 80% were seen once. The material sequenced was PBMCs. The receptors originated from a man aged 18 to 35 in good health and CMV-seronegative.

This chain links TRBV19 with TRBJ2-2; possible D gene TRBD1, 6 bases. Germline V gives CDR1 LNHDA, CDR2 SQIVND (reference sequence). This CDR3 contains 14 residues. V lost 8 bases, J lost 7 bases, and 17 bases lay in between. The CDR3 here is CASRPGTYIGELFF. CDR3 nucleotides: TGTGCCAGTCGCCCCGGGACATACATCGGGGAGCTGTTTTTT.

This clone was found once. This chain connects TRBV2 to TRBJ2-7, with 8 bases matching TRBD2. Trimming cost V 4 bases and J 3 bases; bases outside gene matches: 11. Germline loops: CDR1 SNHLY, CDR2 FYNNEI. The CDR3 has 16 amino acids. The CDR3 DNA reads TGTGCCAGCAGTGGCGGGGGTAGCGGGATTTACTACGAGCAGTACTTC. Protein: CASSGGGSGIYYEQYF.

The J gene is TRBJ2-1, the V gene TRBV7-3; TRBD1 is a possible D gene (6 bases). CDR3 length equals 15 residues. Germline V gene data show CDR1 as SGHTA and CDR2 as FQGTGA. Deletions cut 5 bases from V and 5 bases from J, with 16 bases between. This chain's CDR3 is CASSQVGRGNNEQFF. Here the CDR3 DNA reads TGTGCCAGCAGCCAGGTGGGCAGGGGAAACAATGAGCAGTTCTTC.

The chain links TRBV5-1 to TRBJ2-7; 8 bases line up with TRBD2. Losses at the gene ends were 5 bases for V and 6 bases for J; bases not matched to a gene: 7. The CDR3 is 13 residues long. Germline V gene lookup returns CDR1 SGHRS and CDR2 YFSETQ. The CDR3: CASRGAGAGEQYF. The CDR3 region has the DNA TGCGCCAGCAGAGGAGCGGGAGCGGGCGAGCAGTACTTC.

This chain joins TRBV9 and TRBJ2-1; 7 bases map to TRBD2. Germline V gene lookup returns CDR1 SGDLS and CDR2 YYNGEE. V lost 2 bases to trimming and J lost 6 bases; unmatched junction nucleotides: 14. The CDR3 length is 17 residues. As DNA, the CDR3 is TGTGCCAGCAGCGTCTCCTTAGGCGGGAGTGGAGTCAATGAGCAGTTCTTC. Encoded protein: CASSVSLGGSGVNEQFF.

V and J are TRBV19 and TRBJ1-2; D is unclear. Germline-derived CDR1 and CDR2 are LNHDA and SQIVND (reference sequence). This CDR3 comprises 16 residues. V shed 2 bases and J shed 1 base, with 14 bases lying between them. CDR3 DNA: TGTGCCAGTAGTATAATGTTCTGGGCAGATAACTATGGCTACACCTTC. It is translated as CASSIMFWADNYGYTF.

Notes on this clone: Germline and junction disagree at one end, which may indicate a read error. The identical CDR3 is also encoded by other nucleotide sequences in the sample. The V gene is TRBV28, the J gene TRBJ1-1; D is uncertain. This CDR3 has 16 amino acids. Germline V CDR1 and CDR2: MDHEN, SYDVKM. The chain's CDR3 is CASSSPAGPEGTEAFF. CDR3 nucleotide sequence: TGTGCCAGCAGTTCCCCTGCGGGCCCCGAGGGTACTGAAGCGTTCTTT.

The genes are TRBV6-1 and TRBJ1-3; D might be TRBD1 (6 bases). Per the germline V gene, CDR1 is MNHNS and CDR2 is SASEGT. V shed 4 bases and J shed 0 bases, with 16 bases lying between them. This CDR3 spans 17 amino acids. CDR3 sequence reads: CASSARQEIHSGNTIYF. DNA of the CDR3: TGTGCCAGCAGTGCCCGACAGGAGATACACTCTGGAAACACCATATATTTT.

This clone appeared a few times. The V gene is TRBV18, the J gene TRBJ1-2; the match to TRBD1 covers 8 bases. The V gene end was trimmed by 3 bases and the J gene end by 3 bases; junction bases not matched to a gene: 18. Germline-derived CDR1 and CDR2 are KGHSH and LQKENI. There are 19 residues in the CDR3. CDR3 residues: CASSPAVAGTGVNYYGYTF. The CDR3 DNA is TGTGCCAGCTCACCGGCGGTGGCCGGGACAGGAGTGAATTACTATGGCTACACCTTC.

The chain has TRBV5-6 and TRBJ2-1; the D is unclear. From germline, CDR1 is SGHDT and CDR2 YYEEEE. V was clipped by 0 bases and J by 0 bases, with 10 bases between them. The CDR3 runs to 16 residues. CDR3 sequence: CASSLGHASSYNEQFF. The DNA of the CDR3 is TGTGCCAGCAGCTTGGGACACGCGAGCTCCTACAATGAGCAGTTCTTC.

The chain joins TRBV20-1 to TRBJ2-3; D call uncertain. The V end lost 3 bases, the J end lost 8 bases, and 9 bases lay between the germline ends. The length of the CDR3 is 11 residues. Germline V gives CDR1 DFQATT, CDR2 SNEGSKA (reference sequence). The CDR3 nucleotides are TGCAGTGCTAGCGATACGGGTACGCAGTATTTT. It codes for CSASDTGTQYF.

The rearrangement joins TRBV9 to TRBJ1-1; 8 bases are shared with TRBD1. CDR1 and CDR2 from the germline V gene are SGDLS and YYNGEE. V gave up 0 bases and J gave up 2 bases; unmatched junction bases: 3. The CDR3 runs 15 residues. CDR3 coding DNA: TGTGCCAGCAGCGTAGCAGGGGGCTCCAACACTGAAGCTTTCTTT. This encodes CASSVAGGSNTEAFF.

The chain combines TRBV27 with TRBJ1-2; the match to TRBD1 covers 7 bases. Germline loops: CDR1 MNHEY, CDR2 SMNVEV (reference sequence). This CDR3 is built from 14 residues. The V gene end was trimmed by 6 bases and the J gene end by 0 bases; junction bases not matched to a gene: 4. CDR3 amino acids: CASSRDSSNYGYTF. CDR3 DNA: TGTGCCAGCAGCCGGGACAGCTCTAACTATGGCTACACCTTC.

CDR3 residues: CASSPGTRGEQYF. Here the CDR3 DNA reads TGCGCCAGCAGCCCCGGGACTAGGGGCGAGCAGTACTTC. J is TRBJ2-7 and V is TRBV5-1, with 8 bases matching TRBD2. The CDR3 extends over 13 amino acids. The J segment lost 6 bases and the V segment lost 4 bases, leaving 6 bases of the junction unmatched. Germline V gene sequence: CDR1 SGHRS, CDR2 YFSETQ.

V is TRBV19 and J is TRBJ1-3, with 7 bases that match TRBD1. CDR3 length: 15 amino acids. V dropped 6 bases and J dropped 1; count of bases not matched to a gene: 6. Germline assignment: CDR1 LNHDA and CDR2 SQIVND (reference sequence). The CDR3 coding sequence is TGTGCCAGTAGATGGACAGGTTCTTCTGGAAACACCATATATTTT. Protein: CASRWTGSSGNTIYF.

The V and J genes are TRBV4-1 and TRBJ2-5; 8 bases match TRBD1. The CDR3 loop spans 15 amino acids. The ends lost 0 bases at V and 4 bases at J; junction bases unmatched: 4. In germline, CDR1 is MGHRA, CDR2 YSYEKL. The CDR3: CASSQDQGARETQYF. The CDR3 DNA reads TGCGCCAGCAGCCAAGACCAGGGGGCTCGAGAGACCCAGTACTTC.

The rearrangement links TRBV5-1 to TRBJ2-7, with D maybe TRBD1 (7 bases). Germline CDR1 SGHRS, CDR2 YFSETQ. The CDR3 loop spans 15 amino acids. Trimming stripped 6 bases from V and 2 bases from J, with 18 bases between. CDR3 coding DNA: TGCGCCAGCACACGGGGGACAGTGGGTGCCTACGAGCAGTACTTC. It is translated as CASTRGTVGAYEQYF.

V and J are TRBV10-3 and TRBJ2-3; a weak D match, TRBD2 (6 bases). The CDR3 runs to 16 residues. Per the germline V gene, CDR1 is ENHRY and CDR2 is SYGVKD. The V end was cut by 2 bases, the J end by 2 bases, with 14 bases between. CDR3 protein: CAISEMASAYTDTQYF. The CDR3 region has the DNA TGTGCCATCAGTGAGATGGCTAGCGCCTACACAGATACGCAGTATTTT.

CDR3 sequence (DNA): TGCGCCAGCAGCCAACAGGGGGCGGGAAATTCACCCCTCCACTTT. It encodes CASSQQGAGNSPLHF. The chain links TRBV4-3 to TRBJ1-6, with 8 bases lining up with TRBD1. Germline CDR1 reads LGHNA; CDR2 reads YSLEER. With V trimmed by 2 bases and J by 7 bases, 4 bases remained unmatched. This CDR3 is built from 15 residues.

The chain links TRBV7-2 to TRBJ2-5; 10 bases align to TRBD2. CDR3 length: 16 residues. J was trimmed by 5 bases and V by 4 bases; bases with no gene match: 10. CDR1 SGHTA and CDR2 FQGNSA come from the germline V gene. Written as DNA, the CDR3 is TGTGCCAGCAGCTACCATAGCGGGGGGTTGGGTGAGACCCAGTACTTC. Its translation is CASSYHSGGLGETQYF.

This clone is a singleton in its sample. The J gene is TRBJ1-2, the V gene TRBV30; D gene uncertain. V dropped 3 bases and J dropped 8 bases, with 10 bases sitting between them. The length of the CDR3 is 11 residues. CDR1 is GTSNPN, CDR2 SVGIG, per germline (reference sequence). CDR3: CAWSVKAGYTF. CDR3 DNA sequence: TGTGCCTGGAGCGTAAAAGCCGGCTACACCTTC.

The V and J genes are TRBV5-1 and TRBJ2-7; D might be TRBD1 (6 bases). The V end was cut by 4 bases, the J end by 3 bases, with 14 bases between. The CDR3 consists of 14 residues. In germline, CDR1 is SGHRS, CDR2 YFSETQ. The CDR3: CASSMSDSDYEQYF. In nucleotides, the CDR3 is TGCGCCAGCAGCATGTCGGACAGTGACTACGAGCAGTACTTC.

The chain uses TRBV28 and TRBJ2-2, with no clear D. Trimming removed 2 bases at V and 5 bases at J, with 3 bases between. This CDR3 is 12 amino acids long. Looked up from germline, CDR1 is MDHEN and CDR2 is SYDVKM. The CDR3, as DNA: TGTGCCAGCAGTTTAACTACCGGGGAGCTGTTTTTT. This codes for CASSLTTGELFF.

The V and J genes are TRBV28 and TRBJ1-2; TRBD1 might be the D (5 bases). The germline V gene encodes CDR1 MDHEN and CDR2 SYDVKM. V gave up 3 bases and J gave up 4 bases, with 15 bases separating them. The length of the CDR3 is 15 residues. Here the CDR3 DNA reads TGTGCCAGCAGTTTTCTGGGGGGTAGAGGCTATGGCTACACCTTC. Protein sequence: CASSFLGGRGYGYTF.

The chain links TRBV27 to TRBJ2-3, with D perhaps TRBD2 (5 bases). Trimming took off 5 bases at V and 2 bases at J, with 14 bases between the two ends. CDR3 length: 15 amino acids. The germline CDR1 and CDR2 sequences are MNHEY and SMNVEV (reference sequence). The CDR3 sequence: CASSPKSGFTDTQYF. Here the CDR3 DNA reads TGTGCCAGCAGTCCGAAAAGCGGATTCACAGATACGCAGTATTTT.

This clone was observed a few times. Other DNA sequences of this sample code for an identical CDR3. V is TRBV6-5 and J is TRBJ1-5; 8 bases are a match to TRBD1. This CDR3 is 15 amino acids long. Trimming at V came to 5 bases and at J to 4 bases, leaving 7 bases not matched to a gene. Germline assignment: CDR1 MNHEY and CDR2 SVGAGI. The CDR3 DNA is TGTGCCAGCAGTAGAGACAGGGGTGAAAATCAGCCCCAGCATTTT. It encodes CASSRDRGENQPQHF.

The V and J genes are TRBV9 and TRBJ2-7; D might be TRBD2 (5 bases). The V gene's germline CDR1 is SGDLS and CDR2 YYNGEE. This CDR3 spans 15 amino acids. V was clipped by 4 bases and J by 3 bases, with 17 bases between them. The CDR3 reads CASSQTARADYEQYF. The CDR3 DNA follows: TGTGCCAGCAGCCAAACAGCGAGGGCAGACTACGAGCAGTACTTC. Full variable domain (missing parts from reference TRBV9 and TRBJ2-7): DSGVTQTPKHLITATGQRVTLRCSPRSGDLSVYWYQQSLDQGLQFLIQYYNGEERAKGNILERFSAQQFPDLHSELNLSSLELGDSALYFCASSQTARADYEQYFGPGTRLTVT.

The chain employs TRBV28 and TRBJ1-2, with unresolved D. Per the germline V gene, CDR1 is MDHEN and CDR2 is SYDVKM. V dropped 3 bases and J dropped 2 bases, with 4 bases sitting between them. There are 12 residues in the CDR3. CDR3 residues: CASSLGNYGYTF. The CDR3 bases are TGTGCCAGCAGTTTGGGCAACTATGGCTACACCTTC.

V and J are TRBV11-2 and TRBJ1-2; no firm D call. The CDR3 consists of 13 residues. The V gene lost 0 bases and the J gene lost 4 bases, with 6 bases spanning the gap. Germline CDR1 is SGHAT and CDR2 is FQNNGV. DNA of the CDR3: TGTGCCAGCAGCTTAGACGAGTTCTATGGCTACACCTTC. It codes for CASSLDEFYGYTF.

The V gene is TRBV5-1, the J gene TRBJ2-1; TRBD2 matches at 13 bases. Germline CDR1 is SGHRS and CDR2 is YFSETQ. The CDR3 consists of 17 residues. V dropped 7 bases and J dropped 0; count of bases not matched to a gene: 7. CDR3 DNA sequence: TGCGCCAGCGGGACTAGCGGGGTCGTTAGCTCCTACAATGAGCAGTTCTTC. This encodes CASGTSGVVSSYNEQFF. Drawing the rest from reference TRBV5-1 and TRBJ2-1, the complete variable domain is KAGVTQTPRYLIKTRGQQVTLSCSPISGHRSVSWYQQTPGQGLQFLFEYFSETQRNKGNFPGRFSGRQFSNSRSEMNVSTLELGDSALYLCASGTSGVVSSYNEQFFGPGTRLTVL.

This chain connects TRBV19 to TRBJ1-1; 8 bases fit TRBD1. The germline V gene encodes CDR1 LNHDA and CDR2 SQIVND (reference sequence). V dropped 4 bases and J dropped 7; count of bases not matched to a gene: 5. The CDR3 is made up of 13 amino acids. CDR3 DNA sequence: TGTGCCAGTAGTAGGGACAGGTACGGTGAAGCTTTCTTT. This translates into CASSRDRYGEAFF.

J is TRBJ2-7 and V is TRBV5-1; 7 bases align to TRBD1. J gave up 3 bases and V 5 bases, and 2 bases lay outside the gene matches. The V gene's germline CDR1 is SGHRS and CDR2 YFSETQ. The CDR3 contains 12 residues. The CDR3, as DNA: TGCGCCAGCAGTACAGGGGTCTACGAGCAGTACTTC. Encoded protein: CASSTGVYEQYF.